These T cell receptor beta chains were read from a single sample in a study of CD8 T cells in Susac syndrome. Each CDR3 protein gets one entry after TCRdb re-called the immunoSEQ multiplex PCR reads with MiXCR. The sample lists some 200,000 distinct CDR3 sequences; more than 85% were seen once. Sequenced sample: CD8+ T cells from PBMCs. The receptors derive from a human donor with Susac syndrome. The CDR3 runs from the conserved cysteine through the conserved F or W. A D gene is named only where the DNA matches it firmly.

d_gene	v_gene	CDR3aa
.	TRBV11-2	CASSLSYGEILAKNIQYF
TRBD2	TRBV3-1	CASSQGGKLYEQYF
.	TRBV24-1	CATSDRSTGELFF
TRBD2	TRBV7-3	CASGLAGGPGEQFF
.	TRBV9	CASSVNRGIENTGELFF
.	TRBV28	CASSLAGASYNEQFF
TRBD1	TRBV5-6	CASSTPGQVFEQYF
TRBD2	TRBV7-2	CASSPSGTTLNTQYF
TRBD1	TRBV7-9	CASSIPDRGDQPQHF
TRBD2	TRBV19	CASSIAGGSYNEQFF
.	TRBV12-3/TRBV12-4	CASSRPDGATEAFF
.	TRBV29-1	CSAEVNTEAFF
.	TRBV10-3	CATGVPADTGELFF
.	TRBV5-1	CASTPITGVNNEQFF
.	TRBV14	CASSLQGRAGELFF
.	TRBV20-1	CSANLFGNPNYGYTF
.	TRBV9	CASSVGDEGGQPQHF
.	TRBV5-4	CASSSRGSLWNEQFF
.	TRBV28	CASRNPAGVHEQYF
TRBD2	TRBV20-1	CSASGLSSYEQYF
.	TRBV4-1	CASSQESRSTDTQYF
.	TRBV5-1	CASSLGSNYGYTF
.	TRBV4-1	CASSQDMGAGSYEQYF
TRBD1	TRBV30	CALNGQGNGYTF
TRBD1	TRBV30	CAWSGQGYQPQHF
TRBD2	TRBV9	CASSVASGGSYEQYF
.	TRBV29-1	CSVEEGLTDTQYF
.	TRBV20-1	CSAPTPAKLYEQYF
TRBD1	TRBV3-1	CASSQGARTGAWTEAFF
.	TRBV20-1	CSAAWDHSYNEQFF
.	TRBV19	CASSREGETQYF
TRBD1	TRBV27	CASSLTGDEQYF
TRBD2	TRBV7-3	CASSLSGTYNEQFF
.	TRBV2	CASSVYRQDTQYF
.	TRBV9	CASSVGSGYSYEQYF
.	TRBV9	CASSVSQGNTEAFF
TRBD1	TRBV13	CASSFGQGYEQYF
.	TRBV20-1	CSASRTAPYEQYF
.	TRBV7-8	CASSLPRGNLDEQFF
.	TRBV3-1	CASSQDPYGYTF
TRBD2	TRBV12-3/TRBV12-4	CASSSVAGDADTQYF
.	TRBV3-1	CASSQESSIWTEAFF
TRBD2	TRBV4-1	CASSRGLAGGNQETQYF
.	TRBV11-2	CASSLDLEAFF
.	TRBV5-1	CASRTTAHQTGAFF
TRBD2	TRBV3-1	CASSQVSSGRDYEQYF
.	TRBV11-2	CASSSNYVGVGGYTF
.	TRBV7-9	CASSLVSGTPVQTQYF
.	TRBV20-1	CSARGSGTTDLIYGYTF
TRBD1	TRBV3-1	CASSQGTGYEQYF
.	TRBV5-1	CASRHNGDSNQPQHF
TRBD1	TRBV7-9	CASSSDRASYNEQFF
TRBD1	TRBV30	CAWSSQGVVGEQFF